One and the same sample provided the 29 T cell receptor beta chains below, sequenced in a study of T cell changes during pregnancy in multiple sclerosis. Repertoires were generated with immunoSEQ multiplex PCR, while TCRdb's copy carries only in-frame clones and drops some. The sample shows about 51,000 clones, 85% to 95% of them seen only once. Sequencing was performed on CD4+ T cells from peripheral blood mononuclear cells, taken in the second trimester of pregnancy. The receptors derive from a female donor with multiple sclerosis, enrolled in a pregnancy study.

This clone was found once. The gene calls are TRBV5-4 and TRBJ2-2; 8 bases align to TRBD2. The trim removed 0 bases at V and 8 bases at J, leaving 6 bases unmatched. There are 15 residues in the CDR3. The germline gives CDR1 SGHNT, CDR2 YYREEE (reference sequence). The CDR3 is CASSLERGGRGELFF. The CDR3 DNA is TGTGCCAGCAGCTTGGAACGGGGGGGCAGGGGGGAGCTGTTTTTT.

The J gene is TRBJ2-7, the V gene TRBV18, with TRBD1 as a possible D gene (6 bases). Germline-derived CDR1 and CDR2 are KGHSH and LQKENI. V shed 5 bases and J shed 4 bases, with 9 bases lying between them. The CDR3 extends over 12 amino acids. CDR3 amino acids: CASSGDMYEQYF. The CDR3, as DNA: TGTGCCAGCTCAGGGGACATGTACGAGCAGTACTTC. Combining the CDR3 with reference TRBV18 and TRBJ2-7 gives the whole variable domain NAGVMQNPRHLVRRRGQEARLRCSPMKGHSHVYWYRQLPEEGLKFMVYLQKENIIDESGMPKERFSAEFPKEGPSILRIQQVVRGDSAAYFCASSGDMYEQYFGPGTRLTVT.

V gene TRBV6-5 combines with J gene TRBJ2-7; possibly TRBD1 for D (6 bases). Trimming stripped 2 bases from V and 3 bases from J, with 11 bases between. The CDR3 has 14 amino acids. CDR1 and CDR2 from the germline V gene are MNHEY and SVGAGI. In DNA form, the CDR3 reads TGTGCCAGCAGTTACCGGGACACCGGCTACGAGCAGTACTTC. Protein sequence: CASSYRDTGYEQYF.

The rearrangement links TRBV4-2 to TRBJ2-1; 8 bases agree with TRBD2. Germline V gene sequence: CDR1 LGHNA, CDR2 YNFKEQ. V lost 0 bases, J lost 6 bases, and 4 bases stayed unmatched. The CDR3 has 15 amino acids. CDR3 sequence (DNA): TGTGCCAGCAGCCAAGATGCACGGGGGGGCAATGAGCAGTTCTTC. Encoded protein: CASSQDARGGNEQFF.

The chain couples TRBV5-4 to TRBJ2-7; D is perhaps TRBD2 (6 bases). Trimming left V 7 bases short and J 5 bases short, with 16 bases between. Germline values: CDR1 SGHNT, CDR2 YYREEE (reference sequence). This CDR3 is 13 amino acids long. The CDR3 reads CASRKAGGDEQYF. DNA of the CDR3: TGTGCCAGCCGCAAGGCCGGGGGTGACGAGCAGTACTTC. The full variable domain, its missing parts supplied by reference TRBV5-4 and TRBJ2-7, is ETGVTQSPTHLIKTRGQQVTLRCSSQSGHNTVSWYQQALGQGPQFIFQYYREEENGRGNFPPRFSGLQFPNYSSELNVNALELDDSALYLCASRKAGGDEQYFGPGTRLTVT.

The CDR3 nucleotides are TGTGCCAGCAGCTTATTGGCCCCTAGCGGGACGAACACCGGGGAGCTGTTTTTT. Its protein is CASSLLAPSGTNTGELFF. The J gene is TRBJ2-2, the V gene TRBV7-2, with 9 bases identical to TRBD2. The length of the CDR3 is 18 residues. Germline V gene data show CDR1 as SGHTA and CDR2 as FQGNSA. J lost 0 bases, V lost 2 bases, and 7 bases had no gene match.

This chain uses TRBV9 with TRBJ2-5; 8 bases match TRBD1. Germline CDR1 SGDLS, CDR2 YYNGEE. V gave up 4 bases and J gave up 5 bases; unmatched junction bases: 13. There are 16 residues in the CDR3. The CDR3 nucleotides are TGTGCCAGCAGCTCAGGGGTCAACGCAGGGGGCGAGACCCAGTACTTC. Its protein product is CASSSGVNAGGETQYF.

The chain recombines TRBV6-8 with TRBJ1-1; D possibly corresponds to TRBD1 (5 bases). The CDR3 is made up of 15 amino acids. Germline CDR1 is MNHGY and CDR2 is SAAAGT. V gave up 2 bases and J gave up 1 base, with 11 bases separating them. This CDR3 reads CASSYPQAKNTEAFF. As DNA, the CDR3 is TGTGCCAGCAGTTACCCACAGGCTAAGAACACTGAAGCTTTCTTT.

The chain joins TRBV7-2 to TRBJ1-4; D call uncertain. This CDR3 has 15 amino acids. The V and J ends lost 1 base and 8 bases respectively, with 14 bases between them. Germline loops: CDR1 SGHTA, CDR2 FQGNSA. The CDR3, as DNA: TGTGCCAGCAGCTTAGAGCTTGGAGTTGTCGAAAAACTGTTTTTT. Translation: CASSLELGVVEKLFF.

The chain combines TRBV6-5 with TRBJ2-7, with TRBD1 identical over 11 bases. The CDR3 contains 15 residues. Germline loops: CDR1 MNHEY, CDR2 SVGAGI. V lost 5 bases, J lost 6 bases, and 9 bases stayed unmatched. The CDR3 sequence: CASSRNSDRGLEQYF. CDR3 DNA sequence: TGTGCCAGCAGTCGAAACTCGGACAGGGGGCTCGAGCAGTACTTC.

This chain uses TRBV19 with TRBJ1-2; the match to TRBD1 covers 9 bases. J was trimmed by 7 bases and V by 4 bases; bases with no gene match: 7. The CDR3 contains 14 residues. CDR1 LNHDA and CDR2 SQIVND come from the germline V gene (reference sequence). The CDR3 here is CASSTVQGARGYTF. As DNA, the CDR3 is TGTGCCAGTAGTACGGTACAGGGGGCGCGTGGCTACACCTTC.

The chain employs TRBV6-5 and TRBJ2-7; tentative D call: TRBD2 (6 bases). Germline V lookup: CDR1 MNHEY, CDR2 SVGAGI. The V end lost 8 bases, the J end lost 0 bases, and 14 bases lay between the germline ends. The CDR3 loop spans 14 amino acids. The CDR3 here is CASAEGFFSYEQYF. The CDR3 region has the DNA TGTGCCAGCGCGGAGGGCTTCTTCTCCTACGAGCAGTACTTC.

The chain links TRBV19 to TRBJ1-3, with a possible D match to TRBD1 (5 bases). The ends were cut back, 3 bases at V and 0 bases at J, with 12 bases in the middle. There are 16 residues in the CDR3. CDR1 is LNHDA, CDR2 SQIVND, per germline (reference sequence). CDR3 in DNA: TGTGCCAGTAGTATCTCCCGACAGAGCTCTGGAAACACCATATATTTT. It yields the protein CASSISRQSSGNTIYF.

The chain combines TRBV7-2 with TRBJ1-1; D possibly corresponds to TRBD1 (5 bases). V lost 3 bases and J lost 3, with 11 bases in between. The CDR3 contains 14 residues. Germline CDR1 SGHTA, CDR2 FQGNSA. CDR3 in amino acids: CASSFRGGDTEAFF. In DNA form, the CDR3 reads TGTGCCAGCAGCTTTAGGGGTGGGGACACTGAAGCTTTCTTT.

This clone was seen only once. V is TRBV27 and J is TRBJ1-2; the match to TRBD1 covers 9 bases. Trimming took 5 bases from V and 4 from J; bases not matched to a gene: 11. This CDR3 contains 16 residues. Germline CDR1 reads MNHEY; CDR2 reads SMNVEV (reference sequence). The CDR3 region is CASSRRTGTGIYGYTF. CDR3 DNA: TGTGCCAGCAGTCGGAGGACAGGGACAGGGATCTATGGCTACACCTTC.

The chain joins TRBV2 to TRBJ2-3; D uncertain. The germline gives CDR1 SNHLY, CDR2 FYNNEI. Trimming pared 2 bases from V and 0 bases from J, leaving 9 bases between. The CDR3 covers 15 residues. CDR3 nucleotides: TGTGCCAGCAGTGAATCCGGAGTTAGCACAGATACGCAGTATTTT. Translating gives CASSESGVSTDTQYF.

The rearrangement joins TRBV2 to TRBJ1-4, with 7 bases that match TRBD1. Trimming at V came to 6 bases and at J to 5 bases, leaving 9 bases not matched to a gene. Germline V gene sequence: CDR1 SNHLY, CDR2 FYNNEI. The CDR3 contains 15 residues. Written as DNA, the CDR3 is TGTGCCAGCAGCTTAACCGGGACAGTGAATGAAAAACTGTTTTTT. Residues: CASSLTGTVNEKLFF.

This chain joins TRBV25-1 and TRBJ2-1; 11 bases agree with TRBD2. The trim removed 5 bases at V and 0 bases at J, leaving 6 bases unmatched. From germline, CDR1 is MGHDK and CDR2 SYGVNS. The CDR3 extends over 17 amino acids. Here the CDR3 reads CASSKLAGVYSYNEQFF. CDR3 nucleotide sequence: TGTGCCAGCAGTAAACTAGCGGGGGTTTACTCCTACAATGAGCAGTTCTTC. The full variable domain, rest sourced from reference TRBV25-1 and TRBJ2-1, is EADIYQTPRYLVIGTGKKITLECSQTMGHDKMYWYQQDPGMELHLIHYSYGVNSTEKGDLSSESTVSRIRTEHFPLTLESARPSHTSQYLCASSKLAGVYSYNEQFFGPGTRLTVL.

This clone was observed once. The CDR3 DNA follows: TGTGCCAGCAGCCCACAGGGCATAGACTCTGGAAACACCATATATTTT. Its translation: CASSPQGIDSGNTIYF. The chain carries TRBV5-6 and TRBJ1-3; perhaps TRBD1 as D (6 bases). From germline, CDR1 is SGHDT and CDR2 YYEEEE. This CDR3 region has 16 residues. Deletions cut 4 bases from V and 0 bases from J, with 14 bases between.

The genes are TRBV5-6 and TRBJ1-2, with D unclear. Germline values: CDR1 SGHDT, CDR2 YYEEEE. The CDR3 has 12 amino acids. The V end was cut by 3 bases, the J end by 4 bases, with 7 bases between. The CDR3 region is CASSSDSYGYTF. The CDR3 nucleotides read TGTGCCAGCAGCTCTGACTCCTATGGCTACACCTTC.

V gene TRBV19 combines with J gene TRBJ2-5, with 9 bases matching TRBD1. The length of the CDR3 is 15 residues. Germline CDR1 and CDR2: LNHDA and SQIVND (reference sequence). V lost 5 bases to trimming and J lost 5 bases; unmatched junction nucleotides: 9. CDR3 in amino acids: CASSESGTGMETQYF. The CDR3 DNA reads TGTGCCAGTAGTGAGTCCGGGACAGGGATGGAGACCCAGTACTTC.

The V gene is TRBV30, the J gene TRBJ2-3; D is unclear. This CDR3 contains 13 residues. Trimming removed 1 base at V and 2 bases at J, with 7 bases between. From germline, CDR1 is GTSNPN and CDR2 SVGIG (reference sequence). The CDR3 protein is CAWSDSYTDTQYF. The CDR3 nucleotides are TGTGCCTGGAGTGATAGCTACACAGATACGCAGTATTTT.

The gene calls are TRBV6-6 and TRBJ2-2, with D hard to call. The germline gives CDR1 MNHNY, CDR2 SVGAGI (reference sequence). Trimming took 2 bases from V and 0 from J, leaving 4 bases between them. The CDR3 extends over 14 amino acids. As DNA, the CDR3 is TGTGCCAGCAGTTACCTAACGAACACCGGGGAGCTGTTTTTT. It codes for CASSYLTNTGELFF.

This rearrangement joins TRBV4-3 to TRBJ2-7; unclear D gene. The germline CDR1 and CDR2 sequences are LGHNA and YSLEER. V was trimmed by 4 bases and J by 1 base, leaving 14 bases between them. The CDR3 sequence is 15 residues long. The CDR3 region has the DNA TGCGCCAGCAGCCGCGCTTCCTCCGCATCCTACGAGCAGTACTTC. Translation: CASSRASSASYEQYF.

Only a few counts were recorded for this clone. The genes are TRBV5-4 and TRBJ1-6; D gene unclear. CDR3 size: 16 residues. Between the trimmed V and J ends, which lost 0 bases and 7 bases, there was a span of 14 bases. Germline loops: CDR1 SGHNT, CDR2 YYREEE (reference sequence). CDR3 in DNA: TGTGCCAGCAGCTTGGCGGCCGGGTTAGCGAATTCACCCCTCCACTTT. Translated: CASSLAAGLANSPLHF.

The J gene is TRBJ1-1, the V gene TRBV21-1; the D segment call TRBD1 is taken from the table without a DNA check. TRBV21-1 is labeled a pseudogene. The CDR3 contains 14 residues. The CDR3 here is CASSKDRGGTEAFF. CDR3 DNA sequence: TGTGCCAGCAGCAAGGACAGGGGAGGCACTGAAGCTTTCTTT.

This chain uses TRBV6-5 with TRBJ1-6; D perhaps matches TRBD1 (5 bases). The CDR3 has 16 amino acids. CDR1 and CDR2 (germline): MNHEY, SVGAGI. V was clipped by 4 bases and J by 0 bases, with 10 bases between them. CDR3 sequence (DNA): TGTGCCAGCAGTTTACAGGCTAGCTCCTATAATTCACCCCTCCACTTT. This codes for CASSLQASSYNSPLHF.

V and J are TRBV9 and TRBJ1-2; TRBD1 aligns across 9 bases. This CDR3 has 14 amino acids. Germline V CDR1 and CDR2: SGDLS, YYNGEE. The ends lost 4 bases at V and 7 bases at J; junction bases unmatched: 8. DNA of the CDR3: TGTGCCAGCAGCCTCGGCGGGACAGGGTTTGGCTACACCTTC. This gives the protein CASSLGGTGFGYTF.

This sequence joins TRBV2 and TRBJ1-1; 7 positions match TRBD1. Per germline, CDR1 SNHLY and CDR2 FYNNEI. V shed 8 bases, J shed 0 bases, and the junction held 9 bases outside the gene matches. There are 15 residues in the CDR3. CDR3 in DNA: TGTGCCAGCGGTACAGAGGGGGCGGTGAACACTGAAGCTTTCTTT. Its translation is CASGTEGAVNTEAFF.